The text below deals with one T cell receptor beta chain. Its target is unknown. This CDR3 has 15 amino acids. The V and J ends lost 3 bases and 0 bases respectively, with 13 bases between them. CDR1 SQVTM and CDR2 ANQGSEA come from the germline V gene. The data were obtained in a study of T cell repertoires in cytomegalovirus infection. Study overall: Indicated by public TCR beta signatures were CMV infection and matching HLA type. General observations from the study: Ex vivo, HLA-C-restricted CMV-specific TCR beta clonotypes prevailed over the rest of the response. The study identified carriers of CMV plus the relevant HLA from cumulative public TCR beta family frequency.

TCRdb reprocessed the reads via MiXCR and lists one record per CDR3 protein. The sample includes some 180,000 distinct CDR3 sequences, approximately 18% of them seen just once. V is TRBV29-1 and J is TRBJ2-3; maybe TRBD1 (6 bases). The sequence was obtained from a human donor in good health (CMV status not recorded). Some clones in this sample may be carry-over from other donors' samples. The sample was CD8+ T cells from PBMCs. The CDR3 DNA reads TGCAGCGTTGATGCGTTGGGGGCTAGCACAGATACGCAGTATTTT. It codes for CSVDALGASTDTQYF.